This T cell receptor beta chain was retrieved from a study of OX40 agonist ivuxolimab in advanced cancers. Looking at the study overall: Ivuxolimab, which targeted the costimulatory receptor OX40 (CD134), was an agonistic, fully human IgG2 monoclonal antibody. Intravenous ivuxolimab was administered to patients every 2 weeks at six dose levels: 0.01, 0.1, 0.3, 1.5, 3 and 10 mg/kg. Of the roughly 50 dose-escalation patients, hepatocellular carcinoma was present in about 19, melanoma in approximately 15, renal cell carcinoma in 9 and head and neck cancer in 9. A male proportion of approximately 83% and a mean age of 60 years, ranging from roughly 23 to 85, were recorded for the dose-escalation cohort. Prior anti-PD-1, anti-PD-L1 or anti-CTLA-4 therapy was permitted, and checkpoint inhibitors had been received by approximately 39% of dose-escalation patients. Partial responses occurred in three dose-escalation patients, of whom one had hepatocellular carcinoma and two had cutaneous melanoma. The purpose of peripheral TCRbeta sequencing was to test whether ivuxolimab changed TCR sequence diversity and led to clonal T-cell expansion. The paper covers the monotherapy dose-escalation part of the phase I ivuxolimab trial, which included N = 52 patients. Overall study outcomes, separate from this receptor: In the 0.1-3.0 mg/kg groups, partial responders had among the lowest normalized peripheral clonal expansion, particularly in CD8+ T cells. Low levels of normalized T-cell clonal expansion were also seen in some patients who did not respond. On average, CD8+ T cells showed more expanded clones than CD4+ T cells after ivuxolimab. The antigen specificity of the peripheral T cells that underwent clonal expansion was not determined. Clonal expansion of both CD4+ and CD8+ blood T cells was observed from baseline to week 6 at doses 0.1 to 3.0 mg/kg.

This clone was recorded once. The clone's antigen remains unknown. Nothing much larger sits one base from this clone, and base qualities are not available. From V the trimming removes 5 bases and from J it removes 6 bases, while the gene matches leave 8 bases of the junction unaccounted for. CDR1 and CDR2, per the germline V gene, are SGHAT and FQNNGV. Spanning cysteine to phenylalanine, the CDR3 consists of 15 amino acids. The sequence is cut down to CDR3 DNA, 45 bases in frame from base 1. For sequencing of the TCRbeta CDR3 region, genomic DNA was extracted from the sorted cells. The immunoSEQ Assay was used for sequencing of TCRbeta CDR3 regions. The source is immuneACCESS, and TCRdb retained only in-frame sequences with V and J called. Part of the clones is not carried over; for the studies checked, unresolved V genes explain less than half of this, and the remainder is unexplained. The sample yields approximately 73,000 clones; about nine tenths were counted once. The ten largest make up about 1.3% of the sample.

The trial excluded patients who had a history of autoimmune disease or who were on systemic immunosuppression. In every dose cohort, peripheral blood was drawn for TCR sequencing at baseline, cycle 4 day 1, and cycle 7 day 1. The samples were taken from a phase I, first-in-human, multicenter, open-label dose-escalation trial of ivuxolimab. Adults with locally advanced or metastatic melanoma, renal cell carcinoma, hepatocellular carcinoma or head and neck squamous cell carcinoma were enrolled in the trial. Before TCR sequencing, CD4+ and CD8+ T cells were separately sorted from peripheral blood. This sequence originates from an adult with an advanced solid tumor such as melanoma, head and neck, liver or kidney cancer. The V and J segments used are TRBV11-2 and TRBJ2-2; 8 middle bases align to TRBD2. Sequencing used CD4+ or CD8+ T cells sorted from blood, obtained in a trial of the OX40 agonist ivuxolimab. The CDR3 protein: CASSPREVGPGELFF. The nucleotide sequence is TGTGCCAGCAGCCCGCGGGAGGTTGGCCCCGGGGAGCTGTTTTTT.